This is a list of T cell receptor beta chains from one sample in a study of T cell repertoires in ileal Crohn's disease. TCRdb's copy holds only in-frame clones and misses some; the assay was immunoSEQ multiplex PCR. The repertoire holds about 14,000 clones, with 70% to 80% as singletons. Sequenced material: ileal tissue. These receptors came from an adult with Crohn's disease. Both conserved end residues are part of each CDR3. D genes are given only for firm matches. Clone size is stated in some rows and not others, as once, few, many or a class when expanded.

>-|19|-|TRBV7-8|TRBJ2-6
CASSLRGVKGSSGANVLTF
TGTGCCAGCAGCTTAAGAGGGGTTAAGGGGAGCTCTGGGGCCAACGTCCTGACTTTC
>-|13|-|TRBV2|TRBJ1-6
CASIWAVGSPLHF
TGTGCCAGCATCTGGGCGGTAGGTTCACCCCTCCACTTT
>-|14|once|TRBV28|TRBJ1-6
CASSLRGGNSPLHF
TGTGCCAGCAGTTTGAGGGGTGGGAATTCACCCCTCCACTTT
>-|14|-|TRBV12-5|TRBJ2-6
CASGLTSSGGVLTF
TGTGCTAGTGGTTTGACTAGCTCAGGGGGCGTCCTGACTTTC
>TRBD1|13|once|TRBV6-1|TRBJ1-6
CASRLTGNSPLHF
TGTGCCAGCAGATTGACAGGGAATTCACCCCTCCACTTT
>TRBD1|17|-|TRBV9|TRBJ2-3
CASSPLGGSSVTDTQYF
TGTGCCAGCAGCCCCCTAGGGGGCTCGAGTGTAACAGATACGCAGTATTTT
>TRBD2|15|-|TRBV5-1|TRBJ2-3
CASSRRAGDGDTQYF
TGCGCCAGCAGCAGGAGGGCGGGGGATGGGGATACGCAGTATTTT
>-|16|-|TRBV4-1|TRBJ1-4
CASSQDPGSRNEKLFF
TGCGCCAGCAGCCAAGATCCAGGAAGCCGGAATGAAAAACTGTTTTTT
>-|12|few|TRBV11-2|TRBJ1-1
CASSLMRAEAFF
TGTGCCAGCAGCTTAATGAGGGCTGAAGCTTTCTTT
>-|13|-|TRBV27|TRBJ2-2
CATYRGNTGELFF
TGTGCCACCTACCGGGGAAACACCGGGGAGCTGTTTTTT
>-|12|-|TRBV5-4|TRBJ2-3
CASASSTDTQYF
TGTGCCAGCGCATCGTCAACAGATACGCAGTATTTT
>-|14|once|TRBV7-2|TRBJ1-5
CASSLGTNNQPQHF
TGTGCCAGCAGCTTGGGGACAAATAATCAGCCCCAGCATTTT
>TRBD1|16|-|TRBV5-1|TRBJ1-6
CASSGEGQGINSPLHF
TGCGCCAGCAGCGGGGAGGGACAGGGAATTAATTCACCCCTCCACTTT
>TRBD1|13|medium-sized|TRBV7-8|TRBJ1-2
CASSTGRNYGYTF
TGTGCCAGCTCGACAGGGCGAAACTATGGCTACACCTTC
>-|13|-|TRBV11-3|TRBJ2-2
CASSLVGSRELFF
TGTGCCAGCAGCTTAGTGGGGTCTCGGGAGCTGTTTTTT
>-|17|few|TRBV27|TRBJ2-3
CASTTLRPKGDTDTQYF
TGTGCCAGCACCACCTTAAGGCCTAAGGGAGACACAGATACGCAGTATTTT
>-|15|-|TRBV6-1|TRBJ2-3
CASSETPYLADTQYF
TGTGCCAGCAGTGAAACACCTTATTTGGCGGATACGCAGTATTTT
>TRBD1|13|-|TRBV11-2|TRBJ2-7
CASSADRNYEQYF
TGTGCCAGCAGCGCGGACAGGAACTACGAGCAGTACTTC
>TRBD1|15|medium-sized|TRBV23-1|TRBJ1-6
CASRRTGFYNSPLHF
TGCGCCAGCAGACGGACAGGGTTCTATAATTCACCCCTCCACTTT
>-|15|-|TRBV4-2|TRBJ2-7
CASSQNPVDSYEQYF
TGTGCCAGCAGCCAAAACCCGGTGGACTCCTACGAGCAGTACTTC
>TRBD2|17|-|TRBV5-1|TRBJ2-3
CASSLGLAGGSTDTQYF
TGCGCCAGCAGCTTGGGGCTAGCGGGGGGTTCCACAGATACGCAGTATTTT
>-|13|-|TRBV9|TRBJ2-7
CASSVEMSGPQYF
TGTGCCAGCAGCGTAGAGATGAGCGGCCCACAGTACTTC
>TRBD1|13|-|TRBV14|TRBJ1-2
CASSLGTAYGYTF
TGTGCCAGCAGCCTTGGGACAGCGTATGGCTACACCTTC
>TRBD2|15|-|TRBV6-5|TRBJ2-3
CASSIGGAGSDTQYF
TGTGCCAGCAGTATCGGGGGGGCCGGATCAGATACGCAGTATTTT
>TRBD1|14|-|TRBV2|TRBJ1-2
CASSWDRVDYGYTF
TGTGCCAGCAGTTGGGACAGGGTTGACTATGGCTACACCTTC
>-|16|-|TRBV7-2|TRBJ2-1
CASSPAGSSSYNEQFF
TGTGCCAGCAGCCCCGCGGGTTCGAGCTCCTACAATGAGCAGTTCTTC
>-|14|-|TRBV7-3|TRBJ2-3
CASSLNPGTDTQYF
TGTGCCAGCAGCTTAAATCCGGGCACAGATACGCAGTATTTT